This T cell receptor (beta chain) was identified in a study of spatial heterogeneity in lung cancer. Study-level information: Detected beta-chain sequences consistently exceeded alpha-chain sequences.

The time point was: blood at routine non-recurrence follow-up after resection. No cell sorting; template was whole RNA from tumor, lung tissue or PBMC. This clonotype was observed many times. TCRdb passed the 5' RACE reads through MiXCR, listing each CDR3 protein once. There are about 36,000 distinct CDR3 sequences in the sample; about 7.9% occur only once, and roughly a tenth lies in the top ten. The CDR3 contains 14 residues. Trimming cost V 4 bases and J 2 bases, with 12 bases left between them. Germline V gene lookup returns CDR1 SGHTA and CDR2 FQGNSA. V and J are TRBV7-2 and TRBJ2-7, with D tentatively TRBD1 (6 bases). This specimen consisted of PBMCs, obtained at follow-up. This receptor was taken from a male donor with early-stage non-small cell lung cancer. CDR3 protein: CASSSQDSTYEQYF. As DNA, the CDR3 is TGTGCCAGCAGCTCTCAGGACAGTACCTACGAGCAGTACTTC. The whole variable domain, filled in from reference TRBV7-2 and TRBJ2-7, reads GAGVSQSPSNKVTEKGKDVELRCDPISGHTALYWYRQSLGQGLEFLIYFQGNSAPDKSGLPSDRFSAERTGGSVSTLTIQRTQQEDSAVYLCASSSQDSTYEQYFGPGTRLTVT.